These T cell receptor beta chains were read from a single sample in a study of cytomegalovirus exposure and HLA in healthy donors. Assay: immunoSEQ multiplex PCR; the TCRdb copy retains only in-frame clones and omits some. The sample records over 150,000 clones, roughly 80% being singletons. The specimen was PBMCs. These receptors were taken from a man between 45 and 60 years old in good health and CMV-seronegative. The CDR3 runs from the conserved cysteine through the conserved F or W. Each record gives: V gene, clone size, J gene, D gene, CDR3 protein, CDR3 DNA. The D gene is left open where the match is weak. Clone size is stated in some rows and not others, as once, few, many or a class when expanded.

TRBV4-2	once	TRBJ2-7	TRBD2	CASSQELAAYEQYF	TGTGCCAGCAGCCAAGAGCTAGCGGCTTACGAGCAGTACTTC
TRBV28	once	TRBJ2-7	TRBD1	CASRPVPQGKSEQYF	TGTGCCAGCAGGCCCGTCCCACAGGGGAAGAGCGAGCAGTACTTC
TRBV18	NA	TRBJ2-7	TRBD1	CASTRDRSYEQYF	TGTGCCAGCACCCGGGACAGGTCCTACGAGCAGTACTTC
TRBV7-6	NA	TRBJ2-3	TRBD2	CASSSRLAGGTSSTDTQYF	TGTGCCAGCAGCTCAAGACTAGCGGGGGGTACCAGTAGCACAGATACGCAGTATTTT
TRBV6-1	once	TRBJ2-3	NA	CASSETTSGISDTQYF	TGTGCCAGCAGTGAAACGACTAGTGGAATTTCAGATACGCAGTATTTT
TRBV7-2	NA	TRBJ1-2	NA	CASSLEKGVRGYTF	TGTGCCAGCAGCTTAGAAAAGGGGGTTCGTGGCTACACCTTC
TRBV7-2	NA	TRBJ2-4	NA	CASSLYSRQGLGDIQYF	TGTGCCAGCAGCTTATATTCCCGGCAGGGGCTGGGGGACATTCAGTACTTC
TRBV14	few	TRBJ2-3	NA	CASSQEGGVVDTQYF	TGTGCCAGCAGCCAAGAAGGAGGGGTGGTAGATACGCAGTATTTT
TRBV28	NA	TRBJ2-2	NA	CASSPSGYTGELFF	TGTGCCAGCAGCCCCAGCGGGTACACCGGGGAGCTGTTTTTT
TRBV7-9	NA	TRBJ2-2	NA	CASSSFHTGTGELFF	TGTGCCAGCAGCTCCTTCCACACAGGGACCGGGGAGCTGTTTTTT
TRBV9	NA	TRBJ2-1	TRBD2	CASSVGWLAASTEQFF	TGTGCCAGCAGCGTAGGTTGGCTAGCGGCTTCTACTGAGCAGTTCTTC
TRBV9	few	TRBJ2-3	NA	CASSARGFSTDTQYF	TGTGCCAGCAGCGCCAGGGGTTTTAGCACAGATACGCAGTATTTT
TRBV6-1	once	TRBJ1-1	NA	CASSEFRGAEAFF	TGTGCCAGCAGTGAATTCCGGGGGGCTGAAGCTTTCTTT
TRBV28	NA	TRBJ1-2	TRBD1	CASSTGQRVYGYTF	TGTGCCAGCAGTACGGGACAGAGGGTCTATGGCTACACCTTC
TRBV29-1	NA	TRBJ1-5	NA	CSVGEPNQPQHF	TGCAGCGTTGGGGAGCCTAATCAGCCCCAGCATTTT
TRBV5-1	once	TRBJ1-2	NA	CASSLGQALSGGYTF	TGCGCCAGCAGCTTGGGACAGGCCTTATCAGGGGGCTACACCTTC
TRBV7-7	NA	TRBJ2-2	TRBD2	CASSLTTSGGAHGELFF	TGTGCTAGCAGCTTAACGACTAGCGGGGGGGCCCACGGGGAGCTGTTTTTT
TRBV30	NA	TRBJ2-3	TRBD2	CAWSELAGKTDTQYF	TGTGCCTGGAGTGAACTAGCGGGAAAAACAGATACGCAGTATTTT
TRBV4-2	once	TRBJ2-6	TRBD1	CASSQPRTGSGANVLTF	TGTGCCAGCAGCCAACCCCGGACAGGGTCTGGGGCCAACGTCCTGACTTTC
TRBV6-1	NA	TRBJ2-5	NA	CASRRDSSQETQYF	TGTGCCAGCCGCCGGGACTCGTCCCAAGAGACCCAGTACTTC
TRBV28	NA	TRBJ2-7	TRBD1	CASTTGGTGAYEQYF	TGTGCCAGCACGACCGGAGGGACAGGGGCCTACGAGCAGTACTTC
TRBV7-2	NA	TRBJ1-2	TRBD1	CASSRRQGGGYTF	TGTGCCAGCAGCCGGAGACAGGGAGGCGGCTACACCTTC
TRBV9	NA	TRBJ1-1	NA	CASSVGLRADTEAFF	TGTGCCAGCAGCGTAGGTCTCAGGGCGGACACTGAAGCTTTCTTT
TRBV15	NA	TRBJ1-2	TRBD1	CATSRERTGGHGYTF	TGTGCCACCAGCAGAGAAAGGACAGGGGGACATGGCTACACCTTC
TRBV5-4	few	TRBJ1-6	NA	CASRVALQTPLHF	TGTGCCAGCAGAGTGGCTCTGCAGACACCCCTCCACTTT
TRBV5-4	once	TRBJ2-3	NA	CASSETEGLWPDTQYF	TGTGCCAGCAGCGAGACGGAAGGACTCTGGCCTGATACGCAGTATTTT
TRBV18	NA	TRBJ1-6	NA	CASSPSSQGGSPLHF	TGTGCCAGCTCACCGTCGAGCCAGGGTGGTTCACCCCTCCACTTT
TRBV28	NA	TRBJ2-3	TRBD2	CASSLAAAGVGYTQYF	TGTGCCAGCAGTTTGGCCGCAGCGGGAGTAGGATATACGCAGTATTTT
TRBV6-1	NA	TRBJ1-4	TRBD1	CASRNGQGWEKLFF	TGTGCCAGCAGAAACGGACAGGGGTGGGAAAAACTGTTTTTT
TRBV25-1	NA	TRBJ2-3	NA	CASSPPGNTDTDTQYF	TGTGCCAGCAGTCCTCCCGGGAACACAGACACAGATACGCAGTATTTT
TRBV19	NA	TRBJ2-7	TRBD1	CASSKGGSPSSYEQYF	TGTGCCAGTAGTAAAGGGGGCTCCCCGAGCTCCTACGAGCAGTACTTC
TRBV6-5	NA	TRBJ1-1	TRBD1	CASSYSGQLNTEAFF	TGTGCCAGCAGTTACTCGGGACAGTTGAACACTGAAGCTTTCTTT
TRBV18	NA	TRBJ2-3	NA	CASSPFYEDTQYF	TGTGCCAGCTCACCTTTTTATGAGGATACGCAGTATTTT
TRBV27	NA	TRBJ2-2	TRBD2	CASSFSRRPGLAGGTNTGELFF	TGTGCCAGCAGTTTTTCGCGGCGTCCGGGACTAGCGGGGGGAACGAACACCGGGGAGCTGTTTTTT
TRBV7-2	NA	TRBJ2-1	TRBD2	CASSLVVGLDFNEQFF	TGTGCCAGCAGCTTAGTAGTGGGACTAGACTTCAATGAGCAGTTCTTC
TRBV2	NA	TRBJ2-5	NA	CASSAQGQPGETQYF	TGTGCCAGCAGTGCCCAGGGACAACCTGGAGAGACCCAGTACTTC
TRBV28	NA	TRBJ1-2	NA	CASSLDWQNGYTF	TGTGCCAGCAGTTTAGATTGGCAGAATGGCTACACCTTC
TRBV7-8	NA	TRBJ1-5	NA	CASSPNPSNQPQHF	TGTGCCAGCAGCCCTAATCCGAGCAATCAGCCCCAGCATTTT
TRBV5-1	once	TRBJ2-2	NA	CASSERNTGELFF	TGCGCCAGCAGTGAGCGGAACACCGGGGAGCTGTTTTTT
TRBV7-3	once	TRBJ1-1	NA	CASTPPRQNTEAFF	TGTGCCAGCACCCCCCCCCGACAGAACACTGAAGCTTTCTTT
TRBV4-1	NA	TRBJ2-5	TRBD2	CASSQDTGTTLQETQYF	TGCGCCAGCAGCCAGGATACCGGGACTACATTACAAGAGACCCAGTACTTC
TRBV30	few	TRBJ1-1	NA	CALTRQENTEAFF	TGTGCCTTGACCCGACAGGAGAACACTGAAGCTTTCTTT
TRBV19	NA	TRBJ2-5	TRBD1	CASSIQGVGETQYF	TGTGCCAGTAGTATTCAGGGGGTGGGAGAGACCCAGTACTTC
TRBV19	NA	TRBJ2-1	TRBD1	CASSTRDRGFSEQFF	TGTGCCAGTAGTACCCGGGACAGGGGCTTCTCGGAGCAGTTCTTC
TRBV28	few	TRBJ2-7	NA	CASSLRGTGLRDEQYF	TGTGCCAGCAGTTTGAGGGGTACAGGGTTAAGGGACGAGCAGTACTTC
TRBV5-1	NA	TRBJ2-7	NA	CASSAATAYEQYF	TGCGCCAGCAGCGCCGCTACAGCATACGAGCAGTACTTC
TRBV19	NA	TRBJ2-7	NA	CASSNTGSLPYEQYF	TGTGCCAGTAGTAATACAGGGAGCCTACCCTACGAGCAGTACTTC
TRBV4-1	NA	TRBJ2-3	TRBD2	CASSPVGLAVVRDTQYF	TGCGCCAGCAGCCCAGTCGGACTAGCGGTCGTTCGAGATACGCAGTATTTT
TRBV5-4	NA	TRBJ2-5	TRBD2	CASSRVATSGVDQETQYF	TGTGCCAGCAGCCGCGTTGCAACTAGCGGAGTAGACCAAGAGACCCAGTACTTC
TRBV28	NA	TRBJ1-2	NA	CASSLGLDGGYTF	TGTGCCAGCAGTTTAGGGCTGGATGGTGGCTACACCTTC
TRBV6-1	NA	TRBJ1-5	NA	CASCLRGGSNQPQHF	TGTGCCAGCTGCCTGCGAGGGGGTAGCAATCAGCCCCAGCATTTT
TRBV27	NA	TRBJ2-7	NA	CASSLFAASYEQYF	TGTGCCAGCAGTTTATTTGCGGCCTCCTACGAGCAGTACTTC
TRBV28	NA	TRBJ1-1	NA	CASIKTETTEAFF	TGTGCCAGCATTAAGACTGAGACCACTGAAGCTTTCTTT
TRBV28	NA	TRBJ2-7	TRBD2	CASSLHAGAYEQYF	TGTGCCAGCAGTTTACACGCGGGAGCCTACGAGCAGTACTTC
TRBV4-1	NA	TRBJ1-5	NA	CASSQDGGSWQPQHF	TGCGCCAGCAGCCAAGATGGGGGGTCTTGGCAGCCCCAGCATTTT